This T cell receptor (beta chain) is drawn from a study of shared T cell receptors in the human thymus. CDR1 and CDR2 from the germline V gene are SGHNT and YYREEE (reference sequence). This CDR3 is built from 16 residues. V was cut by 0 bases and J by 0 bases, with 12 bases left in between. Produced via immunoSEQ multiplex PCR; TCRdb's table is partial and in-frame only. The sample has hundreds of thousands of clones, around 87% seen once. The sample was also linked to a second study, of human thymus T cells. That paper adds: In corrective heart surgery, resections were taken, and these provided the thymus tissue. V and J genes seemed to be used with bias in thymic and blood repertoires.

The sequence was obtained from a boy under two years old with a congenital heart defect. This sequence joins TRBV5-4 and TRBJ1-2; D is perhaps TRBD1 (6 bases). The specimen was thymocytes. The CDR3: CASSLERGQANYGYTF. The CDR3 DNA follows: TGTGCCAGCAGCTTGGAACGGGGACAAGCTAACTATGGCTACACCTTC. The variable domain in full, completed from reference TRBV5-4 and TRBJ1-2, reads ETGVTQSPTHLIKTRGQQVTLRCSSQSGHNTVSWYQQALGQGPQFIFQYYREEENGRGNFPPRFSGLQFPNYSSELNVNALELDDSALYLCASSLERGQANYGYTFGSGTRLTVV.